These 9 T cell receptor beta chains originate from one sample sequenced in a study of low-dose radiotherapy and immunotherapy resistance in tumors. With TRAV- and TRBV-specific primers, first-strand cDNA was made, covering the alpha and beta chains. TCR amplification ran 15 to 25 PCR cycles using constant-region and V-primer adapter primers. Each CDR3 protein gets one entry after TCRdb re-called the reads with MiXCR. There are 9,500 to 10,000 distinct CDR3 sequences in the sample; roughly four fifths occur only once, and approximately 1.3% lies in the top ten. These receptors originate from a human donor with advanced metastatic prostate, ovarian, gallbladder or colorectal cancer (not recorded which). This table probably holds off-target reads from a library built for another chain.

CDR3 sequence: CASSLTVYEQYF. The CDR3, as DNA: TGTGCCAGCAGTCTGACAGTTTACGAGCAGTACTTC. V gene TRBV28 combines with J gene TRBJ2-7; maybe TRBD1 (5 bases). Looked up from germline, CDR1 is MDHEN and CDR2 is SYDVKM. V lost 5 bases and J lost 4, with 9 bases in between. This CDR3 has 12 amino acids. Based on the CDR3 plus reference TRBV28 and TRBJ2-7, the full variable domain is DVKVTQSSRYLVKRTGEKVFLECVQDMDHENMFWYRQDPGLGLRLIYFSYDVKMKEKGDIPEGYSVSREKKERFSLILESASTNQTSMYLCASSLTVYEQYFGPGTRLTVT.

This chain links TRBV5-1 with TRBJ2-7, with 10 bases fitting TRBD1. The CDR3 consists of 14 residues. V lost 4 bases, J lost 5 bases, and 6 bases stayed unmatched. Germline V gene lookup returns CDR1 SGHRS and CDR2 YFSETQ. The CDR3 DNA is TGCGCCAGCAGCGCGACAGGGGGCTACCACGAGCAGTACTTC. This codes for CASSATGGYHEQYF. The full variable domain, completed using reference TRBV5-1 and TRBJ2-7, is KAGVTQTPRYLIKTRGQQVTLSCSPISGHRSVSWYQQTPGQGLQFLFEYFSETQRNKGNFPGRFSGRQFSNSRSEMNVSTLELGDSALYLCASSATGGYHEQYFGPGTRLTVT.

The chain uses TRBV11-2 and TRBJ2-1, with D possibly being TRBD1 (5 bases). V was cut by 0 bases and J by 8 bases, with 14 bases left in between. Germline V gene lookup returns CDR1 SGHAT and CDR2 FQNNGV. The length of the CDR3 is 15 residues. CDR3 in DNA: TGTGCCAGCAGCTTAGATCCTGGGGCGTTATATGAGCAGTTCTTC. It specifies CASSLDPGALYEQFF.

The chain is built from TRBV12-3 or TRBV12-4 and TRBJ2-7; D is unclear. The CDR3 runs to 13 residues. Trimming removed 5 bases at V and 4 bases at J, with 12 bases between. Here the CDR3 reads CASSQISRYEQYF. Written as DNA, the CDR3 is TGTGCCAGCAGTCAAATTTCACGGTACGAGCAGTACTTC.

This clonotype was detected a few times. This chain uses TRBV28 with TRBJ2-7; D unclear. The CDR3 runs to 15 residues. Germline CDR1 reads MDHEN; CDR2 reads SYDVKM. V was shortened by 5 bases and J by 0 bases, with 14 bases between the two germline ends. Here the CDR3 reads CASSPRLVSSYEQYF. As DNA, the CDR3 is TGTGCCAGCAGTCCCCGGCTTGTGAGCTCCTACGAGCAGTACTTC.

This sequence joins TRBV24-1 and TRBJ2-7; 11 positions agree with TRBD1. Germline CDR1 KGHDR, CDR2 SFDVKD. Trimming removed 5 bases from V and 3 bases from J; junction bases left unmatched: 5. This CDR3 has 15 residues. CDR3 nucleotides: TGTGCCACCAGTGGGACAGGGGGCTCGCTCTACGAGCAGTACTTC. The encoded protein is CATSGTGGSLYEQYF.

The gene calls are TRBV3-1 and TRBJ2-2; perhaps TRBD2 as D (6 bases). There are 13 residues in the CDR3. CDR1 is LGHDT and CDR2 is YNNKEL in the germline V gene (reference sequence). Between the trimmed V and J ends, which lost 7 bases and 5 bases, there was a span of 11 bases. In DNA, the CDR3 is TGTGCCAGCACCTCGAGCGGGACCGGGGAGCTGTTTTTT. Its protein product is CASTSSGTGELFF.

The rearrangement uses TRBV25-1 and TRBJ1-2, with no clear D. The V gene's germline CDR1 is MGHDK and CDR2 SYGVNS. This CDR3 spans 13 amino acids. V shed 2 bases and J shed 4 bases, with 8 bases lying between them. CDR3 DNA sequence: TGTGCCAGCAGTGAAACAAACGTCTATGGCTACACCTTC. As protein: CASSETNVYGYTF.

The chain links TRBV11-1 to TRBJ2-5, with D unclear. Germline V CDR1 and CDR2: SGHAT, FQDESV (reference sequence). The CDR3 length is 11 residues. Trimming stripped 4 bases from V and 13 bases from J, with 13 bases between. The CDR3 bases are TGTGCCAGCAGCTACAAGGGTCCTGCGTACTTC. Translating gives CASSYKGPAYF.